These 11 T cell receptor beta chains share one sample of origin, sequenced in a study of T cell clonality in common variable immunodeficiency. Which antigens these TCRs recognize remains unknown. Whole-study results and caveats: Reportedly, TCR beta sequences from common variable immunodeficiency showed fewer deletions and N-nucleotide insertions.

Repertoires were generated with immunoSEQ multiplex PCR, while TCRdb's copy carries only in-frame clones and drops some. The data list around 3,600 clones, none observed once; roughly 25% falls to the top ten. The sequencing input was peripheral blood mononuclear cells. The origin of the receptors is a human donor with common variable immunodeficiency.

In regard to this clone: The read terminates 3 residues ahead of where the CDR3 ends, so the germline J gene completes it. The chain employs TRBV30 and TRBJ1-4; D gene uncertain. The V end was cut by 7 bases, the J end by 0 bases, with 30 bases between. The CDR3 runs to 20 residues. Germline values: CDR1 GTSNPN, CDR2 SVGIG (reference sequence). The covered CDR3 bases are TGTGCCTCATTAAAACTCCCGCTAGTTCTTTTGTGGGCAACTAATGAAAAA. Amino acid sequence: CASLKLPLVLLWATNEK. The CDR3 in full is CASLKLPLVLLWATNEKLFF.

As for this clone: The DNA ends 3 residues before the CDR3 does, and the rest of the CDR3 is filled in from the germline J gene. This rearrangement joins TRBV2 to TRBJ2-7; 10 nucleotides agree with TRBD2. Germline-derived CDR1 and CDR2 are SNHLY and FYNNEI. The CDR3 has 16 residues. J lost 4 bases, V lost 2 bases, and 8 bases had no gene match. The covered CDR3 bases are TGTGCCAGCAGTGAAATCTTGGTAGCGGGGGGTTACGAG. Amino acid sequence: CASSEILVAGGYE. From start to end, the CDR3 is CASSEILVAGGYEQYF.

The table lists this clone with many counts. Read coverage stops 3 residues before the CDR3 terminus; the germline J gene supplies the remainder. The chain has TRBV7-9 and TRBJ1-2; 7 positions match TRBD1. The CDR3 covers 15 residues. The V and J ends lost 2 bases and 2 bases, in that order; junction bases with no gene match: 5. Per the germline V gene, CDR1 is SEHNR and CDR2 is FQNEAQ (reference sequence). The chain's CDR3 is CASSLFDRENYGYTF. CDR3 bases read: TGTGCCAGCAGCTTATTTGACAGGGAAAACTATGGC.

This clone was observed a handful of times. Read data end 3 residues before the CDR3 end; the end is taken from the germline J gene. The J gene is TRBJ2-3, the V gene TRBV30; 10 bases map to TRBD2. The CDR3 spans 15 residues. CDR1 is GTSNPN and CDR2 is SVGIG in the germline V gene (reference sequence). V shed 4 bases, J shed 1 base, and the junction held 5 bases outside the gene matches. The sequenced CDR3 bases are TGTGCCTGGACTAGCGGGAGAGGAGGCACAGATACG. Its translation: CAWTSGRGGTDT. The whole CDR3 reads CAWTSGRGGTDTQYF. The whole variable domain, filled in from reference TRBV30 and TRBJ2-3, reads SQTIHQWPATLVQPVGSPLSLECTVEGTSNPNLYWYRQAAGRGLQLLFYSVGIGQISSEVPQNLSASRPQDRQFILSSKKLLLSDSGFYLCAWTSGRGGTDTQYFGPGTRLTVL.

This clone was seen a handful of times. The read terminates 3 residues ahead of where the CDR3 ends, so the germline J gene completes it. The chain uses TRBV20-1 and TRBJ2-5; 13 bases fit TRBD2. Looked up from germline, CDR1 is DFQATT and CDR2 is SNEGSKA (reference sequence). Losses at the gene ends were 6 bases for V and 4 bases for J; bases not matched to a gene: 8. The CDR3 is 15 residues long. CDR3 DNA (partial): TGCAGTGCAGCAGGGACTAGCGGGGTTGGAGAGACC. This gives the protein CSAAGTSGVGET. The CDR3 reads in full as CSAAGTSGVGETQYF.

This clone was detected a few times. The sequence runs out 3 residues before the end of the CDR3; the remainder is reconstructed from the germline J gene. The chain recombines TRBV7-8 with TRBJ1-2, with D uncertain. Germline V gene data show CDR1 as SGHVS and CDR2 as FQNEAQ. The CDR3 totals 13 residues. V lost 2 bases and J 3 bases, leaving 7 bases between the germline ends. The DNA read from the CDR3 is TGTGCCAGCAGCTTATCAGACTACTATGGC. Its translation is CASSLSDYYG. The complete CDR3 protein is CASSLSDYYGYTF.

A remark on this clone: The sequenced fragment ends 3 residues before the CDR3 boundary, so the rest is inferred from the germline J gene. The chain employs TRBV19 and TRBJ1-2; 8 bases agree with TRBD1. The ends lost 10 bases at V and 4 bases at J; junction bases unmatched: 5. There are 12 residues in the CDR3. Looked up from germline, CDR1 is LNHDA and CDR2 is SQIVND (reference sequence). The sequenced CDR3 bases are TGTGCCACCGGACAGGGCCTCTATGGC. Translating it yields CATGQGLYG. The entire CDR3 protein is CATGQGLYGYTF.

The table lists this clone with many counts. The junction differs from germline at one of its ends, possibly a read error. The read gets to within 3 residues of the CDR3 end, and the germline J gene fills in the rest. V gene TRBV10-3 combines with J gene TRBJ1-5, with TRBD1 as a possible D gene (5 bases). Germline V gives CDR1 ENHRY, CDR2 SYGVKD. The CDR3 is 17 residues long. CDR3: CTISEPRTHYSNQPQHF. The CDR3 DNA, read in part, is TGTACCATCAGTGAGCCCCGGACACATTATAGCAATCAGCCC.

Of note for this clone: The read ends 3 residues shy of where the CDR3 ends; the end is completed using the germline J gene. The rearrangement joins TRBV19 to TRBJ2-7, with D perhaps matching TRBD1 (5 bases). Germline CDR1 reads LNHDA; CDR2 reads SQIVND (reference sequence). This CDR3 spans 14 amino acids. Trimming shortened V by 4 bases and J by 2 bases, and 12 bases separated the two germline ends. The part of the CDR3 DNA that was read is TGTGCCAGTAGTAGGAACAGGACCCCCTACGAG. Translated: CASSRNRTPYE. The CDR3 in its entirety is CASSRNRTPYEQYF.

About this clone: Read data end 3 residues before the CDR3 end; the end is taken from the germline J gene. The chain combines TRBV2 with TRBJ2-1, with D perhaps matching TRBD2 (5 bases). The germline CDR1 and CDR2 sequences are SNHLY and FYNNEI. The CDR3 extends over 14 amino acids. Trimming removed 7 bases from V and 0 bases from J, with 10 bases in between. CDR3 protein: CASTPGSSYNEQFF. The sequenced CDR3 bases are TGTGCCAGCACGCCGGGGAGCTCCTACAATGAG.

The CDR3 reads CASSQNFFTGLPYEQYF. The covered CDR3 bases are TGTGCCAGCAGCCAAAACTTTTTTACAGGGCTCCCCTACGAG. The chain is built from TRBV7-6 and TRBJ2-7, with D possibly matching TRBD1 (6 bases). Coverage ceases 3 residues before the CDR3 finishes, and the germline J gene fills in the end. The CDR3 is 17 residues long. Trimming removed 5 bases from V and 2 bases from J, with 22 bases in between. Germline V gene lookup returns CDR1 SGHVS and CDR2 FNYEAQ.